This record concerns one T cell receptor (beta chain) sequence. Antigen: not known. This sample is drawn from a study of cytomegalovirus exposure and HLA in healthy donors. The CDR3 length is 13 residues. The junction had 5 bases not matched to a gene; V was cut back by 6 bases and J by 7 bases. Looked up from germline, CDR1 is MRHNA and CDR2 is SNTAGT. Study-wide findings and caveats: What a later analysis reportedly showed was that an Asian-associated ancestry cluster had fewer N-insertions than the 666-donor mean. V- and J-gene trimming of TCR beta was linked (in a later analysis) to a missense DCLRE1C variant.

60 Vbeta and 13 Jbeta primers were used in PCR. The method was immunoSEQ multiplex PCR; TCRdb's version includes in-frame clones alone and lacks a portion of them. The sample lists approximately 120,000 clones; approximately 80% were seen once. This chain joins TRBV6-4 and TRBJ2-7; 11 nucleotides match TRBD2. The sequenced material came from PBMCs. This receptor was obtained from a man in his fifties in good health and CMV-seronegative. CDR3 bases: TGTGCCAGCAGCCTCGGACTAGCGGGTGAGCAGTACTTC. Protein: CASSLGLAGEQYF.